What follows describes a single T cell receptor (beta chain). In the study's own analysis: Reference gene primer amplification in the assay estimated nucleated cell counts. Some clones are missing from TCRdb's copy, which holds only in-frame ones; the method was immunoSEQ multiplex PCR. That table gives V, J and clone size, and the DNA gave D and trimming. Of about 300,000 clones in the sample, around 86% were seen once. This specimen comes from a study of blood T cell repertoires in COVID-19. At the level of the study: In each case, the material was cDNA or gDNA derived from T cells, B-cell-depleted T cells, or PBMCs.

Between the trimmed V and J ends, which lost 2 bases and 4 bases, there was a span of 9 bases. The CDR3 has 14 amino acids. CDR1 is SGHNT and CDR2 is YYREEE in the germline V gene (reference sequence). All enrollees were about 18 to 89 years old and from 20 to 30 US areas. Sequenced: PBMCs or T cells enriched from blood (not recorded which). This TCR was recovered from a man aged 25-45 years who had recovered from COVID-19. This sequence joins TRBV5-4 and TRBJ2-2; no reliable D call. CDR3 loop: CASSFMRSTGELFF. CDR3 bases: TGTGCCAGCAGCTTTATGCGGAGCACCGGGGAGCTGTTTTTT.